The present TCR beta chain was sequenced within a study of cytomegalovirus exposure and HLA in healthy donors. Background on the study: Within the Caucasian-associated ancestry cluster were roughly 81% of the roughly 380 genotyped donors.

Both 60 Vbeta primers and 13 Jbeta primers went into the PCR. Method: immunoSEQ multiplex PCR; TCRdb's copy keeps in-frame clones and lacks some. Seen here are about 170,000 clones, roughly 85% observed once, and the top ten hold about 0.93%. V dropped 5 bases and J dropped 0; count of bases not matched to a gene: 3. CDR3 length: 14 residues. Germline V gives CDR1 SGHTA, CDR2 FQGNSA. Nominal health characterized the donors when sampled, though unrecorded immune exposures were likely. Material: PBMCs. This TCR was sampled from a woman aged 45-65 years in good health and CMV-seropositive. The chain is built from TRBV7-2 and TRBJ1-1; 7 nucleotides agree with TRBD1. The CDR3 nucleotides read TGTGCCAGCAGCCGACAGGGAATGAACACTGAAGCTTTCTTT. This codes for CASSRQGMNTEAFF.